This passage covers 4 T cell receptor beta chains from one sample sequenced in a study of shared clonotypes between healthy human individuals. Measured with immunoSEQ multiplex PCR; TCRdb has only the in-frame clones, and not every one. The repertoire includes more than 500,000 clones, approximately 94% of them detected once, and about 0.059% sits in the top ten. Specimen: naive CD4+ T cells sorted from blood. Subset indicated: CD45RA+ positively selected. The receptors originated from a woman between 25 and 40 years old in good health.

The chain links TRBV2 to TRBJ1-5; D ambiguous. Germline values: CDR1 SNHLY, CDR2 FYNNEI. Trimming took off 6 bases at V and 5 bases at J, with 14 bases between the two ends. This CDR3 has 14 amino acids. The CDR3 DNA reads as TGTGCCAGCAGCGGCGACCCGGATTATCAGCCCCAGCATTTT. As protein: CASSGDPDYQPQHF.

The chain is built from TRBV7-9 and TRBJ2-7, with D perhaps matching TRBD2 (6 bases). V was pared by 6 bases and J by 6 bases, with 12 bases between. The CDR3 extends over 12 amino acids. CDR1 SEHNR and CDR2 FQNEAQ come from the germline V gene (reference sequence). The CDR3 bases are TGTGCCAGCAGATTGGAGGGAAGCGAGCAGTACTTC. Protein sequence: CASRLEGSEQYF.

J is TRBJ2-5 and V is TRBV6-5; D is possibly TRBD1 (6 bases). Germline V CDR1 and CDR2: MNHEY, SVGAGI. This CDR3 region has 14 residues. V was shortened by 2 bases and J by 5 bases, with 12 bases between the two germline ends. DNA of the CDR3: TGTGCCAGCAGTTACAAACAGGGTGTTGAGACCCAGTACTTC. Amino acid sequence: CASSYKQGVETQYF.

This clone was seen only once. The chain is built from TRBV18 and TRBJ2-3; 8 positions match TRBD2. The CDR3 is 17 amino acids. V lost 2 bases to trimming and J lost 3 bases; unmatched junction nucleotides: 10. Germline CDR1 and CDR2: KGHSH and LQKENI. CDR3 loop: CASSPRGSGSNTDTQYF. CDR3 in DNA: TGTGCCAGCTCACCAAGGGGAAGCGGGAGTAATACAGATACGCAGTATTTT. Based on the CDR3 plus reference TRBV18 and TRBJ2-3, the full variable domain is NAGVMQNPRHLVRRRGQEARLRCSPMKGHSHVYWYRQLPEEGLKFMVYLQKENIIDESGMPKERFSAEFPKEGPSILRIQQVVRGDSAAYFCASSPRGSGSNTDTQYFGPGTRLTVL.